The 16 T cell receptor beta chains given below trace back to one sample, sequenced in a study of blood T cell repertoires in COVID-19. Measured with immunoSEQ multiplex PCR; TCRdb has only the in-frame clones, and not every one. The sample contains 60,000 to 90,000 clones, 90% of which appear only once. What was sequenced was peripheral blood. The receptors originated from a woman of 80 years or more with acute or convalescent COVID-19.

V and J are TRBV3-1 (or the pseudogene TRBV3-2) and TRBJ2-3; 7 nucleotides line up with TRBD1. CDR3 length: 16 residues. V shed 1 base and J 3 bases; nucleotides not matched to a gene: 7. In germline, CDR1 is LGHDT, CDR2 YNNKEL (reference sequence). CDR3 nucleotide sequence: TGTGCCAGCAGCCAAGTTATATCCAGGGGGACAGATACGCAGTATTTT. Residues: CASSQVISRGTDTQYF.

This clone has only one observation. This chain connects TRBV19 to TRBJ1-5; tentatively, D is TRBD1 (6 bases). This CDR3 spans 15 amino acids. Looked up from germline, CDR1 is LNHDA and CDR2 is SQIVND (reference sequence). V gave up 4 bases and J gave up 1 base, with 11 bases separating them. In DNA, the CDR3 is TGTGCCAGTAGTACGCAGGGGATGAGCAATCAGCCCCAGCATTTT. Residues: CASSTQGMSNQPQHF.

The chain employs TRBV6-5 and TRBJ1-5; D is uncertain. The CDR3 totals 15 residues. CDR1 is MNHEY and CDR2 is SVGAGI in the germline V gene. Between the trimmed V and J ends, which lost 6 bases and 1 base, there was a span of 13 bases. CDR3 nucleotides: TGTGCCAGCAGGGCCGGGGAGGTGAGCAATCAGCCCCAGCATTTT. Translated, it gives CASRAGEVSNQPQHF.

The chain combines TRBV29-1 with TRBJ1-1; tentative D call: TRBD1 (6 bases). CDR1 is SQVTM, CDR2 ANQGSEA, per germline. Trimming shortened V by 3 bases and J by 7 bases, and 24 bases separated the two germline ends. This CDR3 region has 16 residues. The CDR3 here is CSVEYYLRGGRFEAFF. DNA for the CDR3: TGCAGCGTTGAGTATTACTTGAGGGGGGGAAGGTTTGAAGCTTTCTTT.

This chain uses TRBV5-1 with TRBJ2-1; 12 bases fit TRBD2. With 3 bases clipped from V and 10 bases from J, the junction kept 2 bases outside the gene matches. CDR3 length: 13 amino acids. Per the germline V gene, CDR1 is SGHRS and CDR2 is YFSETQ. CDR3 sequence reads: CASSSGLAGEQFF. DNA of the CDR3: TGCGCCAGCAGCTCAGGACTAGCGGGAGAGCAGTTCTTC.

The rearrangement links TRBV7-9 to TRBJ1-2; TRBD1 agrees at 11 bases. The CDR3 consists of 13 residues. Germline CDR1 is SEHNR and CDR2 is FQNEAQ (reference sequence). Trimming removed 6 bases from V and 10 bases from J; junction bases left unmatched: 7. CDR3 nucleotide sequence: TGTGCCAGCAGTTTTGGACAGGGGGCCGACTACACCTTC. This gives the protein CASSFGQGADYTF.

The chain combines TRBV7-6 with TRBJ1-3, with TRBD1 identical over 8 bases. The CDR3 covers 15 residues. Germline trimming cut 5 bases from V and 3 bases from J; bases unmatched to any gene: 6. Germline CDR1 SGHVS, CDR2 FNYEAQ. The CDR3 sequence is CASSGRTGFGNTIYF. The CDR3 DNA reads TGTGCCAGCAGCGGGCGGACAGGGTTTGGAAACACCATATATTTT.

The chain carries TRBV21-1 and TRBJ1-2. TRBV21-1 is tagged as a pseudogene. The length of the CDR3 is 16 residues. The DNA of the CDR3 is TGTGCCAGCAGCAGCAAATTTAAGGAGCAGCCTGGAGGCTACACCTTC. This translates into CASSSKFKEQPGGYTF.

In nucleotides, the CDR3 is TGCAGCGTTGAAGAGTCGGGACAGGGCTTCTACGAGCAGTACTTC. As protein: CSVEESGQGFYEQYF. The chain has TRBV29-1 and TRBJ2-7, with TRBD1 matching 9 bases. The CDR3 has 15 residues. Germline assignment: CDR1 SQVTM and CDR2 ANQGSEA. Trimming at V came to 0 bases and at J to 3 bases, leaving 6 bases not matched to a gene.

Only a few counts were recorded for this clone. V gene TRBV2 combines with J gene TRBJ2-3, with TRBD2 matching 7 bases. The V segment lost 6 bases and the J segment 2 bases; nucleotides outside the gene matches: 14. From germline, CDR1 is SNHLY and CDR2 FYNNEI. The CDR3 has 17 amino acids. The CDR3 nucleotides are TGTGCCAGCAGCCCCCGTGGGGGGGGAAGCTTCACAGATACGCAGTATTTT. Translating it yields CASSPRGGGSFTDTQYF. The variable domain in full, with the rest retrieved from reference TRBV2 and TRBJ2-3, is EPEVTQTPSHQVTQMGQEVILRCVPISNHLYFYWYRQILGQKVEFLVSFYNNEISEKSEIFDDQFSVERPDGSNFTLKIRSTKLEDSAMYFCASSPRGGGSFTDTQYFGPGTRLTVL.

The chain has TRBV9 and TRBJ2-2; the match to TRBD1 covers 8 bases. This CDR3 is built from 16 residues. V trimming: 3 bases; J trimming: 6 bases; junction bases outside the gene matches: 10. CDR1 is SGDLS and CDR2 is YYNGEE in the germline V gene. The CDR3: CASSGLGQGIPGELFF. CDR3 bases: TGTGCCAGCAGCGGTCTCGGACAGGGTATTCCCGGGGAGCTGTTTTTT.

The genes are TRBV29-1 and TRBJ1-6; D remains ambiguous. The CDR3 spans 14 residues. Trimming took off 5 bases at V and 4 bases at J, with 12 bases between the two ends. The germline V gene has CDR1 SQVTM and CDR2 ANQGSEA. This CDR3 is CSVSEGSYNSPLHF. The DNA for the CDR3 is TGCAGCGTTTCTGAGGGCTCTTATAATTCACCCCTCCACTTT.

Worth noting for this clone: One end of the junction is discordant with germline, which a read error may explain. V usage is TRBV10-3 and J usage is TRBJ2-5; D not certain. CDR3 size: 18 residues. Germline-derived CDR1 and CDR2 are ENHRY and SYGVKD. CDR3 loop: CAISESGSLLPKKEAQYF. DNA of the CDR3: TGTGCCATCAGTGAGTCGGGTAGCCTTCTCCCGAAAAAAGAGGCCCAGTACTTC.

This sequence joins TRBV9 and TRBJ2-5; D is unresolved. V was shortened by 4 bases and J by 5 bases, with 15 bases between the two germline ends. The CDR3 is 14 residues long. Germline CDR1 is SGDLS and CDR2 is YYNGEE. As DNA, the CDR3 is TGTGCCAGCAGCACTTCTCCAGCGATGGAGACCCAGTACTTC. It is translated as CASSTSPAMETQYF.

This chain joins TRBV18 and TRBJ2-3, with a tentative D call TRBD2 (6 bases). CDR3 size: 13 residues. With 2 bases removed from V and 7 bases from J, the gap between germline ends came to 10 bases. Per germline, CDR1 KGHSH and CDR2 LQKENI. The CDR3 bases are TGTGCCAGCTCACCAGGCGGGATAAATACGCAGTATTTT. Its protein is CASSPGGINTQYF.

In nucleotides, the CDR3 is TGCAGCGTTCTCGGTTCTACCCCAACAGATACGCAGTATTTT. Its translation: CSVLGSTPTDTQYF. The V and J genes are TRBV29-1 and TRBJ2-3, with unresolved D. The CDR3 has 14 residues. Germline assignment: CDR1 SQVTM and CDR2 ANQGSEA. Trimming stripped 5 bases from V and 3 bases from J, with 15 bases between.